This T cell receptor beta chain was sequenced for a study of cytomegalovirus exposure and HLA in healthy donors. TCRdb's table, derived via immunoSEQ multiplex PCR, lists solely in-frame clones and lacks some. There are 150,000 to 250,000 clones in the sample; 65% to 90% occur only once, and 13% lies in the top ten. The clonotype originates from a woman aged 25 to 39 in good health and CMV-seropositive. Sample: PBMCs.

The CDR3 nucleotides read TGTGCCAGCAGCGTAGGGGGAGCCTACGAAGAGCAGTACTTC. The encoded protein is CASSVGGAYEEQYF. V usage is TRBV9 and J usage is TRBJ2-7, with a tentative D call TRBD2 (5 bases). The V gene's germline CDR1 is SGDLS and CDR2 YYNGEE. The CDR3 extends over 14 amino acids. V dropped 0 bases and J dropped 7 bases, with 14 bases sitting between them.